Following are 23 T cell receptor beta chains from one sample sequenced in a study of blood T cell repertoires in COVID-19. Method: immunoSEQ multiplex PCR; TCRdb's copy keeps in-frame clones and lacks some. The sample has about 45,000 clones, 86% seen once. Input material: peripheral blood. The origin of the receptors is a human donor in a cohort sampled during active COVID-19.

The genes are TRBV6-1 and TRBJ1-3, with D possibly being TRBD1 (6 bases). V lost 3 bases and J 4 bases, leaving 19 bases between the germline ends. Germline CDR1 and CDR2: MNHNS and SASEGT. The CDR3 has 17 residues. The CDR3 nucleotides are TGTGCCAGCAGTGAGTTGGGAACAGGGCGATACGGAAACACCATATATTTT. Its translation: CASSELGTGRYGNTIYF.

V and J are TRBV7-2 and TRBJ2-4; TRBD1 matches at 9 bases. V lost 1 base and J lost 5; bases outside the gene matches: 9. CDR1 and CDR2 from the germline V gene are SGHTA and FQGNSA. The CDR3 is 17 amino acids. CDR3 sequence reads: CASSLGVLRDRENIQYF. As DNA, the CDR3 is TGTGCCAGCAGCTTAGGCGTCCTGCGGGACAGGGAAAACATTCAGTACTTC. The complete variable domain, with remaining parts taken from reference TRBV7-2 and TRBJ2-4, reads GAGVSQSPSNKVTEKGKDVELRCDPISGHTALYWYRQSLGQGLEFLIYFQGNSAPDKSGLPSDRFSAERTGGSVSTLTIQRTQQEDSAVYLCASSLGVLRDRENIQYFGAGTRLSVL.

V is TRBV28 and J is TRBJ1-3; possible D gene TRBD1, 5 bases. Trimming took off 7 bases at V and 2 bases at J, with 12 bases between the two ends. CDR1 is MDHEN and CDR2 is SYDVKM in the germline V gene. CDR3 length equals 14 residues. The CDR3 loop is CASTKAGTGNTIYF. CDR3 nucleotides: TGTGCCAGCACAAAAGCAGGGACTGGAAACACCATATATTTT.

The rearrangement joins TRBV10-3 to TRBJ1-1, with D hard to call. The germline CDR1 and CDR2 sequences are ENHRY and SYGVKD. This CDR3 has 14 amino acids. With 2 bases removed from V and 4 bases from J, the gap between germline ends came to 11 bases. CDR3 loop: CAISEENQATEAFF. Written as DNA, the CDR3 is TGTGCCATCAGTGAGGAGAATCAGGCCACTGAAGCTTTCTTT.

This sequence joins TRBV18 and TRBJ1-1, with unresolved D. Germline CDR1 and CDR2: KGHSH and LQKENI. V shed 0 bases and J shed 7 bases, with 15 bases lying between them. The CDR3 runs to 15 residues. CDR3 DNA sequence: TGTGCCAGCTCACCACCGTCGGGAATGGGGAATGAAGCTTTCTTT. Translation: CASSPPSGMGNEAFF.

CDR3 loop: CASRTGNWPQHF. CDR3 sequence (DNA): TGTGCCAGTAGGACGGGAAATTGGCCCCAGCATTTT. The genes are TRBV19 and TRBJ1-5; D unclear. Germline CDR1 and CDR2: LNHDA and SQIVND (reference sequence). The CDR3 sequence is 12 residues long. Trimming took off 6 bases at V and 9 bases at J, with 12 bases between the two ends. The whole variable domain, filled in from reference TRBV19 and TRBJ1-5, reads DGGITQSPKYLFRKEGQNVTLSCEQNLNHDAMYWYRQDPGQGLRLIYYSQIVNDFQKGDIAEGYSVSREKKESFPLTVTSAQKNPTAFYLCASRTGNWPQHFGDGTRLSIL.

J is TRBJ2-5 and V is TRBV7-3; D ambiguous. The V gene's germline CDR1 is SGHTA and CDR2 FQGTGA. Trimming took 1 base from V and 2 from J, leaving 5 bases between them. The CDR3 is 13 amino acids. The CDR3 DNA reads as TGTGCCAGCAGCTTAAGGGCTCAAGAGACCCAGTACTTC. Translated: CASSLRAQETQYF.

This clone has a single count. CDR3 amino acids: CASSPRTGATQETQYF. The CDR3 DNA reads TGTGCCAGTAGTCCTCGGACAGGGGCGACGCAAGAGACCCAGTACTTC. The V and J genes are TRBV19 and TRBJ2-5, with TRBD1 matching over 9 bases. CDR3 length: 16 amino acids. Germline trimming cut 5 bases from V and 2 bases from J; bases unmatched to any gene: 9. Per the germline V gene, CDR1 is LNHDA and CDR2 is SQIVND (reference sequence).

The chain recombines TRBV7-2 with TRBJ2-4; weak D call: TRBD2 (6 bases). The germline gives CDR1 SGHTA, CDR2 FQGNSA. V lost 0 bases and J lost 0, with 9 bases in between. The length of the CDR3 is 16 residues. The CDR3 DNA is TGTGCCAGCAGCTTAGCGCGGGACGTAGCCAAAAACATTCAGTACTTC. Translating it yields CASSLARDVAKNIQYF.

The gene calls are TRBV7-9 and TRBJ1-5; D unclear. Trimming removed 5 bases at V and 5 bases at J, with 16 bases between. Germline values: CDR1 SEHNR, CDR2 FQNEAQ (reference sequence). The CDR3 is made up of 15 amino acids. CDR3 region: CASSPGDPGDQPQHF. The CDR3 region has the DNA TGTGCCAGCAGCCCTGGGGATCCCGGGGATCAGCCCCAGCATTTT. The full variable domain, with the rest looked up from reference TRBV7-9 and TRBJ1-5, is DTGVSQNPRHKITKRGQNVTFRCDPISEHNRLYWYRQTLGQGPEFLTYFQNEAQLEKSRLLSDRFSAERPKGSFSTLEIQRTEQGDSAMYLCASSPGDPGDQPQHFGDGTRLSIL.

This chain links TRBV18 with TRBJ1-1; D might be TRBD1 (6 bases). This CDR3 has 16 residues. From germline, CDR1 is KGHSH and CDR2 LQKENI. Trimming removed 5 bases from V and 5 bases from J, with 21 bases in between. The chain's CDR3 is CASSKLIQGEGTEAFF. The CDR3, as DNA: TGTGCCAGCTCAAAACTGATACAGGGAGAGGGGACTGAAGCTTTCTTT.

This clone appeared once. The chain's CDR3 is CASSSASGGSYEQYF. For the CDR3, the DNA is TGTGCCAGTAGTAGCGCTAGCGGGGGTTCCTACGAGCAGTACTTC. The J gene is TRBJ2-7, the V gene TRBV19, with 10 positions matching TRBD2. The J segment lost 1 base and the V segment lost 4 bases, leaving 4 bases of the junction unmatched. This CDR3 has 15 amino acids. Germline lookup yields CDR1 LNHDA and CDR2 SQIVND (reference sequence). The full variable domain, completed using reference TRBV19 and TRBJ2-7, is DGGITQSPKYLFRKEGQNVTLSCEQNLNHDAMYWYRQDPGQGLRLIYYSQIVNDFQKGDIAEGYSVSREKKESFPLTVTSAQKNPTAFYLCASSSASGGSYEQYFGPGTRLTVT.

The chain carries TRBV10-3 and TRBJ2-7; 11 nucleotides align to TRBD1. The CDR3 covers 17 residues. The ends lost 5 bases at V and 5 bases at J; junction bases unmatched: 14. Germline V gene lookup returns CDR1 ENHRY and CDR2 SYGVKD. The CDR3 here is CAISKTVGQGARNEQYF. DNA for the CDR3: TGTGCCATCAGTAAGACCGTTGGACAGGGGGCGCGGAACGAGCAGTACTTC.

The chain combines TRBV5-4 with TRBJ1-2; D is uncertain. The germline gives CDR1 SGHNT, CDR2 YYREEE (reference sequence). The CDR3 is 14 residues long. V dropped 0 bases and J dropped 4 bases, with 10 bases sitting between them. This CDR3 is CASSLVRAAYGYTF. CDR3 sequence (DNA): TGTGCCAGCAGCTTGGTGAGGGCTGCCTATGGCTACACCTTC.

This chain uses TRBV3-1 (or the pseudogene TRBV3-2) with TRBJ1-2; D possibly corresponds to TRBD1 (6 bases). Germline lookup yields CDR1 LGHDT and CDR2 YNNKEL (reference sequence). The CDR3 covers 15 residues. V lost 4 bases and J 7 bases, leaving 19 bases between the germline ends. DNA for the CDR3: TGTGCCAGCAGCCCTACCCGGGGGGGCTCGCGTGGCTACACCTTC. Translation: CASSPTRGGSRGYTF.

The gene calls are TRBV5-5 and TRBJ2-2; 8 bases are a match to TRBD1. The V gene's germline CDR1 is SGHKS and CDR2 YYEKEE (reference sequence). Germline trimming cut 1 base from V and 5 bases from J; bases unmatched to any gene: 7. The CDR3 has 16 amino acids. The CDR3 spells CASSLRGQARTGELFF. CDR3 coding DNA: TGTGCCAGCAGCTTGAGGGGACAGGCGAGAACCGGGGAGCTGTTTTTT.

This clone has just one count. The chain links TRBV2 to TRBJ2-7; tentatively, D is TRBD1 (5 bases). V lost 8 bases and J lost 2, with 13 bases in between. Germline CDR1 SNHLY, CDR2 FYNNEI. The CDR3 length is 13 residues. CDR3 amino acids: CASGPGNPYEQYF. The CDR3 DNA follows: TGTGCCAGCGGACCAGGGAATCCCTACGAGCAGTACTTC.

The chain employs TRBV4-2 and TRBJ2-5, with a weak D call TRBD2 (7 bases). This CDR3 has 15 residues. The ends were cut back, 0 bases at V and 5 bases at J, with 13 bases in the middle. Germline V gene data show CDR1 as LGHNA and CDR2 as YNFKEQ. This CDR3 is CASSQERGGGETQYF. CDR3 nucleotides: TGTGCCAGCAGCCAAGAGAGGGGGGGCGGGGAGACCCAGTACTTC.

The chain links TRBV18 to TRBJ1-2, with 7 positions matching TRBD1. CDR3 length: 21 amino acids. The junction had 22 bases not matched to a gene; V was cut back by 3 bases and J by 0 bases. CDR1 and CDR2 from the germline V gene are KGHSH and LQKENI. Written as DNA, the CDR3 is TGTGCCAGCTCACCTACCACAGGGGAGGCTGTTGGGCCTGAAACTAACTATGGCTACACCTTC. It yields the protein CASSPTTGEAVGPETNYGYTF. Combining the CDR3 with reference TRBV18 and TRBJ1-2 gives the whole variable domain NAGVMQNPRHLVRRRGQEARLRCSPMKGHSHVYWYRQLPEEGLKFMVYLQKENIIDESGMPKERFSAEFPKEGPSILRIQQVVRGDSAAYFCASSPTTGEAVGPETNYGYTFGSGTRLTVV.

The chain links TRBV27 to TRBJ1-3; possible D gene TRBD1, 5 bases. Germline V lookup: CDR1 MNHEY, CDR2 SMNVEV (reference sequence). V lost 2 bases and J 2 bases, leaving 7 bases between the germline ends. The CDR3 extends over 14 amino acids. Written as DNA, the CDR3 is TGTGCCAGCAGTTTAAGGACAACTGGAAACACCATATATTTT. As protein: CASSLRTTGNTIYF.

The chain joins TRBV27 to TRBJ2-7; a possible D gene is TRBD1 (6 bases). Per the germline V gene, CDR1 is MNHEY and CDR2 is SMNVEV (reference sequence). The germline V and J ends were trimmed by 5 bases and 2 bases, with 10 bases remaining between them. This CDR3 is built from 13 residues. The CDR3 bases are TGTGCCAGCAGTCTCGGACAGACCTACGAGCAGTACTTC. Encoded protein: CASSLGQTYEQYF.

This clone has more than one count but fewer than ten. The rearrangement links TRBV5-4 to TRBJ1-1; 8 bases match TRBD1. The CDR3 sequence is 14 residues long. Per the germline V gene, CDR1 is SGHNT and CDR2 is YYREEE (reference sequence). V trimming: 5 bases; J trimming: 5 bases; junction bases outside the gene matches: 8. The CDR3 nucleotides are TGTGCCAGCAGTTTGACAGGGGTGGATACTGAAGCTTTCTTT. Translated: CASSLTGVDTEAFF.

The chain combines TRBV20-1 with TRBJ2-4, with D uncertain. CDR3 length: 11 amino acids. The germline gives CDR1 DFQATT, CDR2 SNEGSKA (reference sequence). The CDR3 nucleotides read TGCAGCGCCCCGACTCAAAACATTCAGTACTTC. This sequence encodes CSAPTQNIQYF.